The 26 T cell receptor beta chains listed next were all sequenced from one sample in a study of blood T cell repertoires in COVID-19. The table came from immunoSEQ multiplex PCR; TCRdb's copy has only in-frame clones and leaves some out. Among under 95,000 clones, around 86% were seen once, and the ten largest hold less than 5%. Sequenced sample: peripheral blood. The receptor source for this set is a woman over 75 with acute or convalescent COVID-19.

V is TRBV19 and J is TRBJ2-2; tentatively, D is TRBD1 (5 bases). This CDR3 spans 15 amino acids. CDR1 and CDR2 (germline): LNHDA, SQIVND (reference sequence). V was clipped by 4 bases and J by 11 bases, with 20 bases between them. The CDR3 protein is CASSKLLTGAVELFF. CDR3 nucleotide sequence: TGTGCCAGTAGTAAATTATTGACTGGGGCCGTAGAGCTGTTTTTT.

V is TRBV15 and J is TRBJ2-7; TRBD2 matches at 7 bases. This CDR3 contains 15 residues. Germline CDR1 reads LNHNV; CDR2 reads YYDKDF (reference sequence). The ends lost 3 bases at V and 2 bases at J; junction bases unmatched: 7. This chain's CDR3 is CATSRAGGEAYEQYF. The CDR3 DNA reads as TGTGCCACCAGCAGGGCTGGGGGGGAGGCCTACGAGCAGTACTTC.

The V and J genes are TRBV11-2 and TRBJ2-7; no definite D call. In germline, CDR1 is SGHAT, CDR2 FQNNGV. This CDR3 contains 14 residues. Trimming stripped 1 base from V and 8 bases from J, with 15 bases between. CDR3 sequence: CASSLVPSYEQQYF. Written as DNA, the CDR3 is TGTGCCAGCAGCTTAGTCCCTAGTTACGAACAGCAGTACTTC.

In DNA form, the CDR3 reads TGTGCCACCAGCAGGGCAGGGGTGACCTACGAGCAGTACTTC. Protein sequence: CATSRAGVTYEQYF. V and J are TRBV15 and TRBJ2-7; a weak D match, TRBD1 (6 bases). The V end lost 3 bases, the J end lost 2 bases, and 11 bases lay between the germline ends. CDR1 is LNHNV and CDR2 is YYDKDF in the germline V gene (reference sequence). This CDR3 spans 14 amino acids.

The chain links TRBV1 to TRBJ2-1; the DNA was not compared with TRBD2, the D call given in the table. TRBV1 is termed a pseudogene. This CDR3 has 15 residues. CDR3 loop: CTSSKGLAADNEQFF. CDR3 nucleotide sequence: TGCACCAGCAGCAAAGGACTAGCGGCCGACAATGAGCAGTTCTTC.

The rearrangement uses TRBV5-6 and TRBJ1-1; 7 bases are a match to TRBD1. The germline CDR1 and CDR2 sequences are SGHDT and YYEEEE. This CDR3 contains 15 residues. V lost 3 bases to trimming and J lost 3 bases; unmatched junction nucleotides: 8. The CDR3 protein is CASSSRGRGHTEAFF. CDR3 nucleotide sequence: TGTGCCAGCAGCTCCAGAGGTAGGGGGCACACTGAAGCTTTCTTT. The full variable domain, with the rest looked up from reference TRBV5-6 and TRBJ1-1, is DAGVTQSPTHLIKTRGQQVTLRCSPKSGHDTVSWYQQALGQGPQFIFQYYEEEERQRGNFPDRFSGHQFPNYSSELNVNALLLGDSALYLCASSSRGRGHTEAFFGQGTRLTVV.

The J gene is TRBJ1-5, the V gene TRBV18; 10 bases fit TRBD1. The length of the CDR3 is 14 residues. The trim removed 2 bases at V and 7 bases at J, leaving 2 bases unmatched. Germline V gene data show CDR1 as KGHSH and CDR2 as LQKENI. The CDR3 nucleotides are TGTGCCAGCTCACCAGGGACAGGGGAACAGCCCCAGCATTTT. Its protein is CASSPGTGEQPQHF.

The chain is built from TRBV3-1 (or the pseudogene TRBV3-2) and TRBJ2-7, with 8 bases that match TRBD1. This CDR3 spans 16 amino acids. CDR1 and CDR2 from the germline V gene are LGHDT and YNNKEL (reference sequence). The V segment lost 1 base and the J segment 3 bases; nucleotides outside the gene matches: 8. CDR3 amino acids: CASSQARTGRLYEQYF. The CDR3 region has the DNA TGTGCCAGCAGCCAAGCGCGGACAGGGAGACTCTACGAGCAGTACTTC.

This clone was seen only once. This sequence joins TRBV6-5 and TRBJ2-7; D is possibly TRBD1 (6 bases). The germline V gene encodes CDR1 MNHEY and CDR2 SVGAGI. CDR3 length: 15 residues. V was trimmed by 6 bases and J by 7 bases, leaving 22 bases between them. CDR3 amino acids: CASSDPGHGVGEQYF. CDR3 nucleotide sequence: TGTGCCAGCAGCGATCCGGGACACGGAGTTGGGGAGCAGTACTTC.

This clone was observed once. The junction does not match germline at one end; this may be a read error. The chain is built from TRBV29-1 and TRBJ1-2; TRBD1 matches 7 bases. Per germline, CDR1 SQVTM and CDR2 ANQGSEA. CDR3 length: 14 residues. The CDR3 bases are TGCAGCGTGGAAGTTCTAGGGGGCGGGTATGGCTACACCTTC. Translated, it gives CSVEVLGGGYGYTF.

The gene calls are TRBV10-3 and TRBJ2-3; no clear D gene. V dropped 2 bases and J dropped 3 bases, with 12 bases sitting between them. Germline-derived CDR1 and CDR2 are ENHRY and SYGVKD. The CDR3 sequence is 15 residues long. The CDR3 loop reads CAISEVGSRTDTQYF. The CDR3 DNA sequence: TGTGCCATCAGTGAGGTGGGCAGCAGAACAGATACGCAGTATTTT.

The CDR3: CASSRGGMSGYTF. The CDR3, as DNA: TGTGCCAGCAGCCGGGGGGGCATGAGCGGCTACACCTTC. V and J are TRBV3-1 (or the pseudogene TRBV3-2) and TRBJ1-2; tentative D call: TRBD1 (6 bases). Trimming left V 4 bases short and J 8 bases short, with 14 bases between. The CDR3 is 13 amino acids. Germline lookup yields CDR1 LGHDT and CDR2 YNNKEL (reference sequence).

This rearrangement joins TRBV3-1 (or the pseudogene TRBV3-2) to TRBJ1-2; D is possibly TRBD1 (5 bases). Between the trimmed V and J ends, which lost 4 bases and 2 bases, there was a span of 11 bases. Germline CDR1 and CDR2: LGHDT and YNNKEL (reference sequence). The CDR3 runs 14 residues. CDR3 sequence reads: CASSRQKTNYGYTF. CDR3 in DNA: TGTGCCAGCAGCCGACAGAAAACCAACTATGGCTACACCTTC.

CDR3 sequence (DNA): TGTGCCAGCAGCCAAGTCACAGGCCCCGGGGGCTACACCTTC. It yields the protein CASSQVTGPGGYTF. The V call is TRBV4-2, the J call TRBJ1-2; D is possibly TRBD1 (5 bases). Deletions cut 1 base from V and 8 bases from J, with 14 bases between. Per germline, CDR1 LGHNA and CDR2 YNFKEQ. The CDR3 has 14 residues.

The J gene is TRBJ2-1, the V gene TRBV5-8; D perhaps matches TRBD1 (6 bases). Germline assignment: CDR1 SGHTS and CDR2 YDEGEE. The V and J ends lost 4 bases and 7 bases respectively, with 12 bases between them. There are 13 residues in the CDR3. CDR3 in amino acids: CASSLNDRNEQFF. The CDR3 DNA follows: TGTGCCAGCAGCCTAAACGACAGGAATGAGCAGTTCTTC.

The chain is built from TRBV7-3 and TRBJ2-2, with D maybe TRBD2 (6 bases). Trimming left V 7 bases short and J 5 bases short, with 17 bases between. Germline CDR1 SGHTA, CDR2 FQGTGA. This CDR3 has 15 amino acids. As DNA, the CDR3 is TGTGCCAGCAAGAACTCCGGGGGTAGTACCGGGGAGCTGTTTTTT. It yields the protein CASKNSGGSTGELFF.

This clone is a singleton in its sample. J is TRBJ1-6 and V is TRBV11-2; 8 positions agree with TRBD1. Germline CDR1 is SGHAT and CDR2 is FQNNGV. Losses at the gene ends were 1 base for V and 10 bases for J; bases not matched to a gene: 12. The CDR3 has 17 amino acids. This CDR3 is CASSLVGSGQGLSPLHF. The CDR3 bases are TGTGCCAGCAGCTTAGTAGGGAGCGGACAGGGTCTGTCACCCCTCCACTTT.

The chain employs TRBV21-1 and TRBJ1-2; the table's TRBD1 call for D was not verified on the DNA. TRBV21-1 is given as a pseudogene. CDR3 size: 15 residues. The CDR3 DNA reads as TGTGCCAGCAGCTCGGGACAGGCTTCTAACTATGGCTACACCTTC. Its protein is CASSSGQASNYGYTF.

The chain carries TRBV27 and TRBJ1-2; TRBD1 is a possible D gene (5 bases). Trimming removed 7 bases at V and 0 bases at J, with 15 bases between. In germline, CDR1 is MNHEY, CDR2 SMNVEV (reference sequence). The length of the CDR3 is 15 residues. The CDR3 DNA reads as TGTGCCAGCATTCCCAGGGCCGACGCTAACTATGGCTACACCTTC. It yields the protein CASIPRADANYGYTF.

This chain uses TRBV19 with TRBJ1-2, with D possibly TRBD1 on 5 matching bases. Germline CDR1 LNHDA, CDR2 SQIVND (reference sequence). The CDR3 runs to 14 residues. V was shortened by 4 bases and J by 4 bases, with 13 bases between the two germline ends. The DNA of the CDR3 is TGTGCCAGTAGTAAGACAGATCCGGGCTATGGCTACACCTTC. Translated, it gives CASSKTDPGYGYTF.

The chain couples TRBV5-5 to TRBJ1-1, with D possibly matching TRBD1 (5 bases). Trimming shortened V by 2 bases and J by 6 bases, and 11 bases separated the two germline ends. The CDR3 spans 13 residues. CDR1 is SGHKS and CDR2 is YYEKEE in the germline V gene (reference sequence). CDR3 coding DNA: TGTGCCAGCAGCTTTGGGGGAGGGCCTGAAGCTTTCTTT. This gives the protein CASSFGGGPEAFF.

This clone is medium-sized (0.01 to 0.1%). The chain recombines TRBV6-2 or TRBV6-3 with TRBJ2-7; D possibly corresponds to TRBD1 (6 bases). V lost 0 bases, J lost 4 bases, and 28 bases lay in between. CDR1 is MNHEY and CDR2 is SVGEGT in the germline V gene. The length of the CDR3 is 20 residues. This CDR3 is CASSYSWMGRGRPLGYEQYF. CDR3 DNA sequence: TGTGCCAGCAGTTACTCTTGGATGGGCAGGGGAAGGCCCCTAGGGTACGAGCAGTACTTC.

V and J are TRBV19 and TRBJ2-2, with D uncertain. The CDR3 is 11 residues long. In germline, CDR1 is LNHDA, CDR2 SQIVND (reference sequence). V shed 3 bases and J shed 6 bases, with 2 bases lying between them. CDR3 in amino acids: CASSISGELFF. The CDR3 coding sequence is TGTGCCAGTAGTATCTCCGGGGAGCTGTTTTTT.

This clone came up once. The chain is built from TRBV11-2 and TRBJ1-6, with TRBD1 matching over 7 bases. In germline, CDR1 is SGHAT, CDR2 FQNNGV. V trimming: 5 bases; J trimming: 10 bases; junction bases outside the gene matches: 11. The CDR3 runs 15 residues. The CDR3: CASSPGGDSWSPLHF. CDR3 nucleotides: TGTGCCAGCAGCCCCGGGGGGGACAGTTGGTCACCCCTCCACTTT.

The chain has TRBV5-5 and TRBJ1-6, with D hard to call. Germline CDR1 reads SGHKS; CDR2 reads YYEKEE (reference sequence). V was clipped by 2 bases and J by 7 bases, with 16 bases between them. This CDR3 contains 16 residues. CDR3 in DNA: TGTGCCAGCAGCTTTGCTGTACTAGGGTTGAATTCACCCCTCCACTTT. This sequence encodes CASSFAVLGLNSPLHF.

Only one count was recorded for this clone. V usage is TRBV9 and J usage is TRBJ2-2, with D tentatively TRBD2 (5 bases). Trimming shortened V by 3 bases and J by 5 bases, and 11 bases separated the two germline ends. CDR3 size: 14 residues. CDR1 and CDR2 from the germline V gene are SGDLS and YYNGEE. The CDR3 nucleotides are TGTGCCAGCAGCGCGTCACTAGGGACCGGGGAGCTGTTTTTT. Encoded protein: CASSASLGTGELFF.